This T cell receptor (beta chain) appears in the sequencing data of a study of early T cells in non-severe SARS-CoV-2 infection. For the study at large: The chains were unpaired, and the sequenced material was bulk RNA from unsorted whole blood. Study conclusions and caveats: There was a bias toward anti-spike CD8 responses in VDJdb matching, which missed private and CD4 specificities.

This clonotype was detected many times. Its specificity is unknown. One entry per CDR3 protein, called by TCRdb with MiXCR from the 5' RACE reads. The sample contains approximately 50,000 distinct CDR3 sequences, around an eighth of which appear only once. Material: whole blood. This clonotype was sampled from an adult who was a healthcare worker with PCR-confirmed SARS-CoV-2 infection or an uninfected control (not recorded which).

CDR3 in amino acids: CASSDGGNSPLHF. The CDR3 DNA reads as TGTGCCAGCAGTGACGGGGGTAATTCACCCCTCCACTTT. This sequence joins TRBV6-1 and TRBJ1-6; tentative D call: TRBD1 (5 bases). V shed 3 bases and J shed 6 bases, with 6 bases lying between them. The CDR3 contains 13 residues. Looked up from germline, CDR1 is MNHNS and CDR2 is SASEGT.